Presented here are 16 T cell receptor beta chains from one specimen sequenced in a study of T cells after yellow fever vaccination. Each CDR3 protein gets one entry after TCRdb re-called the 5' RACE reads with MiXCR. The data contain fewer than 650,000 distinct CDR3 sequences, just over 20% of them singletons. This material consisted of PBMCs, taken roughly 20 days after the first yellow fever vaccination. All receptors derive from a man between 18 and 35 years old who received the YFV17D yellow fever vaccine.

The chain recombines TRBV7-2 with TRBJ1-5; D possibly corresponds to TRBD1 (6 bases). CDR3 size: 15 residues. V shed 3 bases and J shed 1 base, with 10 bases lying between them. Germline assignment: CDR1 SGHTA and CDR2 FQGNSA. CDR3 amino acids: CASSLGGPSNQPQHF. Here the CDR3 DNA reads TGTGCCAGCAGCTTGGGGGGGCCGAGCAATCAGCCCCAGCATTTT.

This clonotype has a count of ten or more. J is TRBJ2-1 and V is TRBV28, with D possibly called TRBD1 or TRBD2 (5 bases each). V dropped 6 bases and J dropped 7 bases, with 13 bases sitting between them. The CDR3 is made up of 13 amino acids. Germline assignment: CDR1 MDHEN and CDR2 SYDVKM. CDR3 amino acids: CASSVVWGNEQFF. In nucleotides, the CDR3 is TGTGCCAGCAGCGTAGTTTGGGGGAATGAGCAGTTCTTC.

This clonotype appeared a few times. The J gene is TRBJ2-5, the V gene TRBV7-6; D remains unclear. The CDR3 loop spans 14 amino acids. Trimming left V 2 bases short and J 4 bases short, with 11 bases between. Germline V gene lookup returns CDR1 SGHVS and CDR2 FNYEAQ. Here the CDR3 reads CASSLSRAGETQYF. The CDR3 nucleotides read TGTGCCAGCAGCTTAAGTAGGGCTGGAGAGACCCAGTACTTC.

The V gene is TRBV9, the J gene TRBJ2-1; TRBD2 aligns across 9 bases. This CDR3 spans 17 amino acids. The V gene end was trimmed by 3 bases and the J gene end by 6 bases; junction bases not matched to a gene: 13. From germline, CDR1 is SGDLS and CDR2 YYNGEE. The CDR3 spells CASSAKLLAGLSNEQFF. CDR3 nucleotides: TGTGCCAGCAGCGCGAAACTCCTAGCGGGGCTTTCCAATGAGCAGTTCTTC.

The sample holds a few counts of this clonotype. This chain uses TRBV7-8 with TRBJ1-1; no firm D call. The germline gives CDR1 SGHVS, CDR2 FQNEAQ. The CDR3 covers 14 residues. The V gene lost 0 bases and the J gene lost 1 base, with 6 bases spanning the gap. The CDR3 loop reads CASSLAGWNTEAFF. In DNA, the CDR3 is TGTGCCAGCAGCTTAGCAGGGTGGAACACTGAAGCTTTCTTT. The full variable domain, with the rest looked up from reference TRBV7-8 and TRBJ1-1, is GAGVSQSPRYKVAKRGQDVALRCDPISGHVSLFWYQQALGQGPEFLTYFQNEAQLDKSGLPSDRFFAERPEGSVSTLKIQRTQQEDSAVYLCASSLAGWNTEAFFGQGTRLTVV.

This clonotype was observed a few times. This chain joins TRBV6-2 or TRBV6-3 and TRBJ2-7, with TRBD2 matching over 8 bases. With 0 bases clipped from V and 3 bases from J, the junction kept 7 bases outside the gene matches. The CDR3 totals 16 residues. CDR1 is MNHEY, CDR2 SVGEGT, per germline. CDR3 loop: CASSYSPRGALYEQYV. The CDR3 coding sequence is TGTGCCAGCAGTTACTCTCCGCGGGGGGCCCTCTACGAGCAGTACGTC.

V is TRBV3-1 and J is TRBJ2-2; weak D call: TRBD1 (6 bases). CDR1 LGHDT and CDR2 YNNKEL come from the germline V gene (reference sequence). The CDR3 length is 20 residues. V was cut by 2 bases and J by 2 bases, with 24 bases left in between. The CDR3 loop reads CASSQPDRGRGRGNTGELFF. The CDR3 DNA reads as TGTGCCAGCAGCCAACCCGACCGGGGAAGGGGCAGGGGCAACACCGGGGAGCTGTTTTTT.

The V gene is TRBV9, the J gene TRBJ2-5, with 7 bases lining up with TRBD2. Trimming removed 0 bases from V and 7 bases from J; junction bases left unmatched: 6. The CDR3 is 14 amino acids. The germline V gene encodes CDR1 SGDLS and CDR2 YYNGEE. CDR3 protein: CASSVGGLGATQYF. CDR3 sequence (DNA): TGTGCCAGCAGCGTAGGCGGACTAGGCGCGACCCAGTACTTC.

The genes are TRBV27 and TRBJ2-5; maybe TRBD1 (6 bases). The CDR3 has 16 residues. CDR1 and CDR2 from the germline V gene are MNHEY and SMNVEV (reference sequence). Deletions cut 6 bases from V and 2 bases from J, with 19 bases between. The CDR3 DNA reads TGTGCCAGCAGGCCTAGAGGCCGACAGGAACAAGAGACCCAGTACTTC. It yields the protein CASRPRGRQEQETQYF.

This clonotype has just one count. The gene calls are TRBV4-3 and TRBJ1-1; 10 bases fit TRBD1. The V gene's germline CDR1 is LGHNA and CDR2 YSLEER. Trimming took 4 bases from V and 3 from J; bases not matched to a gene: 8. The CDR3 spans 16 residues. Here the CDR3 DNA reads TGCGCCAGCAGCCCGCAGACAGGGGGCTTTCACACTGAAGCTTTCTTT. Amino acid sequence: CASSPQTGGFHTEAFF.

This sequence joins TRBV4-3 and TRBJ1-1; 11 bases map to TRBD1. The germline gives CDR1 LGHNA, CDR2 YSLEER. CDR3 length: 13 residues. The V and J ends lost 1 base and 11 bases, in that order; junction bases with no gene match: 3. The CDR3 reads CASSQGTGGLAFF. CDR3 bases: TGCGCCAGCAGCCAAGGGACAGGGGGCTTGGCTTTCTTT.

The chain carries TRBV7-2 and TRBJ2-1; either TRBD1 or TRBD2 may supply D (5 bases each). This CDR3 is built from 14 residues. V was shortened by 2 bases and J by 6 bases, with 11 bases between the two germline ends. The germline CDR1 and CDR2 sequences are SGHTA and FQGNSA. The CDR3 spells CASSLRGTTNEQFF. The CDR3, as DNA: TGTGCCAGCAGCTTACGAGGGACCACCAATGAGCAGTTCTTC.

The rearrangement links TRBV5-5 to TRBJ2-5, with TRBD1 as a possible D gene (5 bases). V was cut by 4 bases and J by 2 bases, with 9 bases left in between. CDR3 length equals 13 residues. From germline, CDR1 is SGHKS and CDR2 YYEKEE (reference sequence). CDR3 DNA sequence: TGTGCCAGCAGCGACAGCACTCAAGAGACCCAGTACTTC. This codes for CASSDSTQETQYF.

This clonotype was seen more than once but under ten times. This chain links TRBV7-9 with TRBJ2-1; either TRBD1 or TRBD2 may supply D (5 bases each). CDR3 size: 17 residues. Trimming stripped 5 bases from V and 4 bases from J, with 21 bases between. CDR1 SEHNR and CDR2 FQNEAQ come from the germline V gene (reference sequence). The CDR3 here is CASSPSFLGAKYNEQFF. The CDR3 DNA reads TGTGCCAGCAGCCCATCCTTTCTCGGGGCGAAATACAATGAGCAGTTCTTC.

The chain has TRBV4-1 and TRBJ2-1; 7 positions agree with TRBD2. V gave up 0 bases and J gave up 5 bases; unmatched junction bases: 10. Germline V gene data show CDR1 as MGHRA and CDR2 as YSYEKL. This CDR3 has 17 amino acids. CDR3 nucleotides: TGCGCCAGCAGCCAAGATGTAAGGCTAGCGGTAGACAATGAGCAGTTCTTC. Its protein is CASSQDVRLAVDNEQFF.

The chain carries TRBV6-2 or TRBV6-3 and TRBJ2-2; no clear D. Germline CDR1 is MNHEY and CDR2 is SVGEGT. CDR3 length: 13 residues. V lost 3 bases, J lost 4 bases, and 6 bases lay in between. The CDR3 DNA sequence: TGTGCCAGCAGTTATTGGAGCACCGGGGAGCTGTTTTTT. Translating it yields CASSYWSTGELFF.